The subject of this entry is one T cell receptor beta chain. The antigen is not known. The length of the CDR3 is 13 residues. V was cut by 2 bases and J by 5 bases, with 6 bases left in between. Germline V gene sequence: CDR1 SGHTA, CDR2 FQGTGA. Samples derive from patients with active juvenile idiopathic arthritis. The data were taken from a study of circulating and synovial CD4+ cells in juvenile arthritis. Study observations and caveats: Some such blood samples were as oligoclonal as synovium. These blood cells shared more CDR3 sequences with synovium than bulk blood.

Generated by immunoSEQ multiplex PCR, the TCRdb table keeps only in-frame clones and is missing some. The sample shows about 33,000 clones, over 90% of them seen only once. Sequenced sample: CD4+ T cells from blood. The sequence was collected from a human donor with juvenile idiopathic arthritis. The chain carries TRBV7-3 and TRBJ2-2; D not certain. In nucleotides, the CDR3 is TGTGCCAGCAGCTTAGCTGCGACCGGGGAGCTGTTTTTT. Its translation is CASSLAATGELFF.